This record covers a single T cell receptor (beta chain). Its antigen remains unidentified. Generated by immunoSEQ multiplex PCR, the TCRdb table keeps only in-frame clones and is missing some. The sample has more than 100,000 clones, about 85% seen once. This sample is drawn from a study of T cell responses to AZD1222 COVID-19 vaccine. Study overall: Pooling covered second doses at about 4 or about 12 weeks. Whole-study results and caveats: Spike-specific TCR breadth and depth rose after two AZD1222 doses. AZD1222 recipients seropositive at baseline numbered only five to seven. Without day 14 samples, only post-peak T cell repertoires were studied.

V was pared by 1 base and J by 8 bases, with 2 bases between. Per the germline V gene, CDR1 is SGHVS and CDR2 is FNYEAQ. The length of the CDR3 is 10 residues. V gene TRBV7-6 combines with J gene TRBJ1-2; D not resolved. This sequence was found in an adult in good health. The starting material was peripheral blood, obtained on day 0 of AZD1222 vaccination. The CDR3 sequence is CASSLDGYTF. In DNA form, the CDR3 reads TGTGCCAGCAGCTTAGACGGCTACACCTTC.